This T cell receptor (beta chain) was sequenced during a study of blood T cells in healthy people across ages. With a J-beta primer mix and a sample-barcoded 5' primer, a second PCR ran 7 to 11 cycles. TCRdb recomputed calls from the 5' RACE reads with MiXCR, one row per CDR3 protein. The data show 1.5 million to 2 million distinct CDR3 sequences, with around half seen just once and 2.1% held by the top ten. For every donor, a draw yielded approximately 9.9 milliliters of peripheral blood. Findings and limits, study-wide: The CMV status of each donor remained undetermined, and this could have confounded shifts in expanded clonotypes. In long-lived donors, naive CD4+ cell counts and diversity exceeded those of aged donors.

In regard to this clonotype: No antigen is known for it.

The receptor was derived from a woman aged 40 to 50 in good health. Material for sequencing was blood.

The CDR3 DNA sequence: TGTGCCAGCAACATGATGACAGGGAATGAGCAGTTCTTC. This encodes CASNMMTGNEQFF. The rearrangement uses TRBV6-6 and TRBJ2-1; 7 positions agree with TRBD1. With V trimmed by 7 bases and J by 7 bases, 7 bases remained unmatched. Germline assignment: CDR1 MNHNY and CDR2 SVGAGI (reference sequence). This CDR3 is 13 amino acids long.